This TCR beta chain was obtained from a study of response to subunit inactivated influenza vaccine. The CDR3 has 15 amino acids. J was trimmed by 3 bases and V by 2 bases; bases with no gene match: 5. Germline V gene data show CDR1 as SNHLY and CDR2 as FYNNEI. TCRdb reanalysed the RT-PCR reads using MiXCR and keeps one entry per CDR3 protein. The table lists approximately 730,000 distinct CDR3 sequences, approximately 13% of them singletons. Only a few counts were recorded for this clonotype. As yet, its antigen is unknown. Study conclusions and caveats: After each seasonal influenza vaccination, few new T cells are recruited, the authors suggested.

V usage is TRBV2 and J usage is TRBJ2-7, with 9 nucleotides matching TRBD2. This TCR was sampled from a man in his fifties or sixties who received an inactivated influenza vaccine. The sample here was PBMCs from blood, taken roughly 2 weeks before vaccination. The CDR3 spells CASSELAGENYEQYF. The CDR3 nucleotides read TGTGCCAGCAGTGAATTAGCGGGGGAAAACTACGAGCAGTACTTC.